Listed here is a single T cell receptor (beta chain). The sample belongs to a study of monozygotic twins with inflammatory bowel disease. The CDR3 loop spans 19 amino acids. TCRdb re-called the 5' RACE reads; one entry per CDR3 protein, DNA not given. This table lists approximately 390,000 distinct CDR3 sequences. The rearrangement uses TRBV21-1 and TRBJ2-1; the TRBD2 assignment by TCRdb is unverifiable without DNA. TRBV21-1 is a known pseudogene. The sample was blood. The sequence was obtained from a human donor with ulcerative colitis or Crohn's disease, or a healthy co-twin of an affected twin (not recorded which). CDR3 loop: CASSKRRNRGGPFNNEQFF.